This T cell receptor beta chain was captured by sequencing in a study of shared clonotypes between healthy human individuals. Points from the study as a whole: Some naive CD4 clonotypes, about 5%, turned up in common across several donors.

Only in-frame clones appear in the TCRdb table, and some are missing; sequencing was by immunoSEQ multiplex PCR. The sample holds around 940,000 clones, approximately 80% seen once. V was pared by 3 bases and J by 4 bases, with 16 bases between. Germline V gene sequence: CDR1 LNHDA, CDR2 SQIVND (reference sequence). CDR3 length: 16 residues. With respect to this clone: What it recognizes is unknown.

This sequence was found in a man younger than 35 in good health. V and J are TRBV19 and TRBJ2-1; possibly TRBD1 or TRBD2 for D (5 bases each). Sequenced input: memory CD4+ T cells sorted from blood. Specified subset: CD45RA-negative fraction. CDR3 nucleotide sequence: TGTGCCAGTAGTATCGAGGGGCAGAGGAGGTACAATGAGCAGTTCTTC. Encoded protein: CASSIEGQRRYNEQFF.